This T cell receptor beta chain was identified in a study of T cells after yellow fever vaccination. Study-level results: Weaker, the secondary response had a peak occurring faster, on day 5 versus 15. After the booster, 96% of CD4 and approximately 90% of CD8 primary-response clones were re-detected.

V dropped 1 base and J dropped 8; count of bases not matched to a gene: 10. The CDR3 is made up of 16 amino acids. Template switching with 5'RACE generated the TCR cDNA and added a universal primer site and UMIs. Each CDR3 protein is one row after TCRdb ran MiXCR on the 5' RACE reads. The sample holds approximately 160,000 distinct CDR3 sequences, 6.2% seen once. This clonotype was observed at least ten times. Its antigen is as yet unknown. The receptor was derived from a man between 18 and 29 years old who received the YFV17D yellow fever vaccine. The chain employs TRBV12-3 or TRBV12-4 and TRBJ2-1; 8 bases agree with TRBD2. The sequencing used CD4+ T cells sorted from PBMCs, collected on the day of the first yellow fever vaccination. The CDR3 DNA sequence: TGTGCCAGCAGTTTAGGAGGGGGGACTAGTCGTTATGAGCAGTTCTTC. Its protein is CASSLGGGTSRYEQFF.